These T cell receptor beta chains were read from a single sample in a study of T cell repertoires in cytomegalovirus infection. Their specific antigens are unknown. Each CDR3 protein is one row after TCRdb ran MiXCR on the reads. The repertoire includes about 920,000 distinct CDR3 sequences, roughly 30% of them detected once, and over 10% sits in the top ten. The specimen was cultured CD8+ T cells from PBMCs, collected from culture after CMV antigen stimulation. The source is a human donor in good health (CMV status not recorded). Some clones in this sample may be carry-over from other donors' samples. Both conserved end residues are part of each CDR3. A D gene is named only where the DNA matches it firmly. Size is stated for part of the rows, as once, few or many counts, or as a class when the clone is expanded.

v_call,clone_size,d_call,j_call,cdr3_length,cdr3_aa,cdr3_nt
TRBV19,few,TRBD1,TRBJ2-2,15,CASRGQAFSTGELFF,TGTGCCAGTAGGGGACAGGCCTTTAGCACCGGGGAGCTGTTTTTT
TRBV6-8,few,-,TRBJ1-5,14,CASSGTGHNQPQHF,TGTGCCAGCAGTGGAACAGGGCACAATCAGCCCCAGCATTTT
TRBV7-9,-,TRBD1,TRBJ1-4,17,CASSIRDRVLANEKLFF,TGTGCCAGCAGCATCCGGGACAGGGTTTTGGCTAATGAAAAACTGTTTTTT
TRBV3-1,-,-,TRBJ2-1,11,CASRSSHEQFF,TGTGCCAGCAGATCCAGCCATGAGCAGTTCTTC
TRBV5-1,few,TRBD1,TRBJ2-7,14,CASSFRDRDGEQYF,TGCGCCAGCAGCTTCCGGGACAGGGATGGCGAGCAGTACTTC
TRBV6-2/TRBV6-3,-,TRBD1,TRBJ2-1,15,CASSYWDSRRGEQFF,TGTGCCAGCAGTTACTGGGACAGCCGTCGAGGGGAGCAGTTCTTC
TRBV19,-,-,TRBJ1-1,13,CASSVRLNTEAFF,TGTGCCAGTAGTGTTCGTCTGAACACTGAAGCTTTCTTT
TRBV5-5,-,-,TRBJ2-5,12,CASSGAEETQYF,TGTGCCAGCAGCGGGGCGGAAGAGACCCAGTACTTC
TRBV11-3,-,TRBD2,TRBJ2-1,16,CASSPGGLASYNEQFF,TGTGCCAGCAGCCCCGGCGGACTAGCTTCGTACAATGAGCAGTTCTTC
TRBV6-2/TRBV6-3,-,TRBD2,TRBJ2-3,14,CAIRSGGAADTQYF,TGTGCCATCCGAAGCGGGGGGGCTGCAGATACGCAGTATTTT
TRBV6-6,few,TRBD1,TRBJ2-2,14,CASSYDRDTGELFF,TGTGCCAGCAGTTACGACAGGGACACCGGGGAGCTGTTTTTT
TRBV9,-,-,TRBJ2-4,15,CASSPRREKQNIQYF,TGTGCCAGCAGCCCCCGCCGGGAAAAGCAAAACATTCAGTACTTC
TRBV7-2,many,-,TRBJ2-5,14,CASSSRTWGETQYF,TGTGCCAGCAGCTCCAGGACCTGGGGAGAGACCCAGTACTTC
TRBV7-2,few,-,TRBJ1-1,15,CASSLVANGLAEAFF,TGTGCCAGCAGCTTAGTGGCGAACGGATTGGCTGAAGCTTTCTTT
TRBV15,-,TRBD1,TRBJ2-7,14,CATSEAGTDYEQYF,TGTGCCACCAGCGAGGCCGGGACAGACTACGAGCAGTACTTC
TRBV10-2,-,-,TRBJ2-2,14,CASSELAYTGELFF,TGTGCCAGCAGTGAACTAGCCTACACCGGGGAGCTGTTTTTT
TRBV7-2,many,-,TRBJ1-5,17,CASSLLPSAYSNQPQHF,TGTGCCAGCAGCTTACTCCCGAGTGCCTATAGCAATCAGCCCCAGCATTTT
TRBV6-1,many,TRBD2,TRBJ2-2,21,CATVGREGTSGGLANTGELFF,TGTGCCACCGTAGGACGGGAGGGGACTAGCGGGGGGCTCGCGAACACCGGGGAGCTGTTTTTT
TRBV4-2,-,TRBD1,TRBJ2-3,17,CASSQDLDRGVEDTQYF,TGTGCCAGCAGCCAAGATCTAGACAGGGGGGTGGAAGATACGCAGTATTTT
TRBV7-6,few,-,TRBJ2-5,13,CASSLRLGKTQYF,TGTGCCAGCAGCTTGAGACTAGGGAAGACCCAGTACTTC
TRBV6-1,-,-,TRBJ2-4,15,CASSEAGWGKNIQYF,TGTGCCAGCAGTGAGGCAGGGTGGGGCAAAAACATTCAGTACTTC
TRBV7-6,few,TRBD1,TRBJ1-5,14,CASGPQGATQPQHF,TGTGCCAGCGGACCACAGGGGGCGACTCAGCCCCAGCATTTT
TRBV27,many,-,TRBJ1-5,15,CASSSGFGGNQPQHF,TGTGCCAGCAGCTCAGGGTTTGGTGGGAATCAGCCCCAGCATTTT
TRBV6-6,-,-,TRBJ1-1,18,CASQALGTRVGRDTEAFF,TGTGCCAGCCAGGCGCTAGGGACCCGTGTGGGGAGGGACACTGAAGCTTTCTTT
TRBV5-5,-,-,TRBJ1-1,17,CASSFQVGGHSYTEAFF,TGTGCCAGCAGCTTCCAGGTTGGGGGACACTCTTACACTGAAGCTTTCTTT
TRBV7-9,-,TRBD1,TRBJ1-1,14,CASRQQGADTEAFF,TGTGCCAGCAGACAACAGGGGGCAGACACTGAAGCTTTCTTT
TRBV7-9,-,-,TRBJ2-1,15,CATLPQGPPYNEQFF,TGTGCCACGCTTCCGCAGGGTCCCCCCTACAATGAGCAGTTCTTC
TRBV19,few,TRBD1,TRBJ1-1,12,CATKTGSTEAFF,TGTGCCACCAAGACAGGGAGTACTGAAGCTTTCTTT
TRBV13,-,-,TRBJ1-2,13,CASSLARLNGYTF,TGTGCCAGCAGCTTAGCAAGGCTTAATGGCTACACCTTC
TRBV7-2,many,-,TRBJ1-5,15,CASSFRGRGNQPQHF,TGTGCCAGCAGCTTTAGGGGCAGGGGCAATCAGCCCCAGCATTTT
TRBV19,-,-,TRBJ1-1,16,CASSIIQGPKNTEAFF,TGTGCCAGTAGTATTATCCAGGGGCCTAAGAACACTGAAGCTTTCTTT
TRBV11-1,many,TRBD1,TRBJ2-1,13,CASGTVSYNEQFF,TGTGCCAGCGGGACAGTCAGCTACAATGAGCAGTTCTTC
TRBV6-5,-,-,TRBJ1-1,15,CASSYFRGSRTEAFF,TGTGCCAGCAGTTACTTCCGGGGCTCGCGCACTGAAGCTTTCTTT